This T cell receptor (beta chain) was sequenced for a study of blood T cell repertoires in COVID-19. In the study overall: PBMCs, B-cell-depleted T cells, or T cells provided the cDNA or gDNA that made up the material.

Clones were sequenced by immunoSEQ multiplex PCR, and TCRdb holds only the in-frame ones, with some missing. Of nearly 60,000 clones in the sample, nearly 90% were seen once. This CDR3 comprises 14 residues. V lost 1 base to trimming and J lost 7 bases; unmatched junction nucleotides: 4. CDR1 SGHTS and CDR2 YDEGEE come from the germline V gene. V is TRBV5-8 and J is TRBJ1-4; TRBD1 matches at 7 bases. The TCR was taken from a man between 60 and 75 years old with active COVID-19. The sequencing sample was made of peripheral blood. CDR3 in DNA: TGTGCCAGCAGCTTGAGGTCAGGGGGTGAAAAACTGTTTTTT. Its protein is CASSLRSGGEKLFF. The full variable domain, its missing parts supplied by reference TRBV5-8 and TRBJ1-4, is EAGVTQSPTHLIKTRGQQATLRCSPISGHTSVYWYQQALGLGLQFLLWYDEGEERNRGNFPPRFSGRQFPNYSSELNVNALELEDSALYLCASSLRSGGEKLFFGSGTQLSVL.